This T cell receptor beta chain was obtained from a study of blood T cell repertoires in COVID-19. Original handling: Estimated nucleated cell counts came from reference gene primer amplification. TCRdb's table, derived via immunoSEQ multiplex PCR, lists solely in-frame clones and lacks some. V, J and clone size derive from that table, while D and trimming were established from the DNA sequence. This table holds roughly 100,000 clones, approximately 86% found once. In this sample, this clone turned up once. This CDR3 contains 15 residues. This receptor was identified in a woman aged 45-65 years with COVID-19, enrolled during active disease. The chain uses TRBV21-1 and TRBJ2-5; TRBD2, as called in the table, went unchecked against the DNA. TRBV21-1 is annotated as a pseudogene. Source material: peripheral blood. The CDR3 reads CASSRRGGVWETQYF. The DNA for the CDR3 is TGTGCCAGCAGCAGGCGCGGGGGTGTTTGGGAGACCCAGTACTTC.